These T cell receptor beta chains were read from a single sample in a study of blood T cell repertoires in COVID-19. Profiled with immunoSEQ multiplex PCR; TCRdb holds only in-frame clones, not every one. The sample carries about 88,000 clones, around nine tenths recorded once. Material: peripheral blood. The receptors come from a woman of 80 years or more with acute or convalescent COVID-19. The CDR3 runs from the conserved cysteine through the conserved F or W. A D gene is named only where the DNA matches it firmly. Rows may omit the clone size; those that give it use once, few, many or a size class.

TGTGCCAGCAGTAGGGGGACAGATAGCAATCAGCCCCAGCATTTT,CASSRGTDSNQPQHF,TRBD1,TRBJ1-5,TRBV6-5,NA
TGTGCCACCAGCAGAACAGGGACTGAAGCTTTCTTT,CATSRTGTEAFF,NA,TRBJ1-1,TRBV15,NA
TGTGCCAGCAGCTTGGGAGGGGGCAGCAATCAGCCCCAGCATTTT,CASSLGGGSNQPQHF,TRBD1,TRBJ1-5,TRBV5-5,NA
TGTGCCAGCAGCGTAGTAGCGGGGGGAAGCACAGATACGCAGTATTTT,CASSVVAGGSTDTQYF,TRBD2,TRBJ2-3,TRBV9,NA
TGTGCCAGTAGTATGAACAGGGGTGATACTGAAGCTTTCTTT,CASSMNRGDTEAFF,TRBD1,TRBJ1-1,TRBV19,NA
TGTGCCAGTAGTAGTCAGGGGTATAGGGCTTTCTTT,CASSSQGYRAFF,NA,TRBJ1-1,TRBV19,once
TGCGCCAGCAGTCAGGGTGGGGCCAACGTCCTGACTTTC,CASSQGGANVLTF,NA,TRBJ2-6,TRBV5-1,NA
TGTGCCAGCAGTCCCAGGGGGATTTATGGCTACACCTTC,CASSPRGIYGYTF,TRBD1,TRBJ1-2,TRBV27,once
TGCGCCAGCAGCCAAGTTCCAGCGGGAGCCTACGAGCAGTACTTC,CASSQVPAGAYEQYF,TRBD2,TRBJ2-7,TRBV4-1,NA
TGTGCCAGCACCAGAACAGGGCAAGATACGCAGTATTTT,CASTRTGQDTQYF,NA,TRBJ2-3,TRBV11-1,NA
TGTGCCAGTAGGACTAGCGGGATCACCTACAATGAGCAGTTCTTC,CASRTSGITYNEQFF,TRBD2,TRBJ2-1,TRBV19,few
TGTGCCAGCAGCGATAGCGGGAGGTATTACGAGCAGTACTTC,CASSDSGRYYEQYF,TRBD2,TRBJ2-7,TRBV6-6,few